This T cell receptor (beta chain) was captured in a study of blood T cell repertoires in COVID-19. The overall study: Both acute and convalescent COVID-19 samples were obtained from the United States, Italy and Spain. Sources were T cells, B-cell-depleted T cells, or PBMCs; the material itself was cDNA or gDNA.

Under the authors' procedure: Estimation of nucleated cell counts was performed using reference gene primer amplification. The data were produced by immunoSEQ multiplex PCR, yet TCRdb's version contains in-frame clones alone and is incomplete. Clonal size and the V and J genes are those of that table, whereas D and trimming came from the DNA. In the table there are roughly 70,000 clones, about 70% of which are singletons. With 0 bases removed from V and 5 bases from J, the gap between germline ends came to 13 bases. Germline V lookup: CDR1 SGHRS, CDR2 YFSETQ. The CDR3 totals 15 residues. V and J are TRBV5-1 and TRBJ2-3; TRBD2 might be the D (5 bases). The receptor's source is a woman between 65 and 79 years old with acute or convalescent COVID-19. Source material: peripheral blood. This CDR3 reads CASSLDVSEGDTQYF. CDR3 DNA sequence: TGCGCCAGCAGCTTGGACGTCAGCGAGGGAGATACGCAGTATTTT. Full variable domain (missing parts from reference TRBV5-1 and TRBJ2-3): KAGVTQTPRYLIKTRGQQVTLSCSPISGHRSVSWYQQTPGQGLQFLFEYFSETQRNKGNFPGRFSGRQFSNSRSEMNVSTLELGDSALYLCASSLDVSEGDTQYFGPGTRLTVL.